The 2 T cell receptor beta chains given below trace back to one sample, sequenced in a study of T-cell memory formation after mild COVID-19. From the 5' RACE reads, TCRdb called clonotypes with MiXCR, one entry per CDR3 protein. Among 300,000 to 350,000 distinct CDR3 sequences listed, roughly 21% were seen once. The sequencing input was PBMCs or a T cell subset sorted from them (not recorded which). The receptors were sampled from a man younger than 30 who had mild COVID-19 (a few samples of this study predate the infection). Cell type and time point are not known.

This clonotype showed up just a few times. The J gene is TRBJ2-1, the V gene TRBV24-1; 11 nucleotides align to TRBD2. V shed 4 bases, J shed 5 bases, and the junction held 3 bases outside the gene matches. The CDR3 consists of 15 residues. Germline CDR1 reads KGHDR; CDR2 reads SFDVKD. The chain's CDR3 is CATSDSLAGDNEQFF. The CDR3 DNA reads as TGTGCCACCAGTGACTCACTAGCGGGGGACAATGAGCAGTTCTTC.

This clonotype appeared many times. V and J are TRBV6-2 or TRBV6-3 and TRBJ2-3; 14 positions match TRBD2. The CDR3 sequence is 17 residues long. Germline V gene lookup returns CDR1 MNHEY and CDR2 SVGEGT. V shed 2 bases and J 4 bases; nucleotides not matched to a gene: 5. The CDR3 DNA follows: TGTGCCAGCAGTTACCCCCAGACTAGCGGGGGGGCAGATACGCAGTATTTT. Amino acids: CASSYPQTSGGADTQYF.